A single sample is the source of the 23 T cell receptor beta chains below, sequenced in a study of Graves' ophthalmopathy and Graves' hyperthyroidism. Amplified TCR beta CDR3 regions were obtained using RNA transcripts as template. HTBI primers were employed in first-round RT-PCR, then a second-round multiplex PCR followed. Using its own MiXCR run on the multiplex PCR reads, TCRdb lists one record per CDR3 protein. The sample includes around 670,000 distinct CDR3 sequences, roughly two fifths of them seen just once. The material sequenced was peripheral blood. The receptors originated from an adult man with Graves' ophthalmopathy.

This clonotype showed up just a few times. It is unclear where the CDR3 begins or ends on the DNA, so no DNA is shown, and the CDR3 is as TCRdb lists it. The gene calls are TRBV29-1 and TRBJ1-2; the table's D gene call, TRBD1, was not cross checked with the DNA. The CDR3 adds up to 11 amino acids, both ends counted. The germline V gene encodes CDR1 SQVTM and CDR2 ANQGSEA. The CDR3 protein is CSVGTGNGNTF.

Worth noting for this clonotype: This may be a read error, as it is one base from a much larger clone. CDR3 loop: CATSSLIAGGTGELLF. The CDR3 DNA is TGTGCCACCAGCAGTCTAATAGCGGGAGGCACCGGGGAGCTGCTTTTT. The chain is built from TRBV15 and TRBJ2-2; 10 nucleotides align to TRBD2. The CDR3 loop spans 16 amino acids. Germline values: CDR1 LNHNV, CDR2 YYDKDF (reference sequence).

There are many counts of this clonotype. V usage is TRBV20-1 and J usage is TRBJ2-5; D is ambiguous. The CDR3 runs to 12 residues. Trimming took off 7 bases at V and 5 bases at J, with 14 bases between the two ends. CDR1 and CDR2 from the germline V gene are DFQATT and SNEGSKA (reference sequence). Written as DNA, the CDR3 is TGCAGTGGGAGAGAGGTTAGGGAGACCCAGTACTTC. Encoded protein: CSGREVRETQYF.

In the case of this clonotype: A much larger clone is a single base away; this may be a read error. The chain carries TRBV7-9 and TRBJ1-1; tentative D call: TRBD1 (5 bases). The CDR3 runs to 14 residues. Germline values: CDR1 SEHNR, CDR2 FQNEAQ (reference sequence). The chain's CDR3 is CASSLAGPNAEAFF. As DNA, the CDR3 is TGTGCCAGCAGCTTAGCGGGGCCGAACGCTGAAGCTTTCTTT.

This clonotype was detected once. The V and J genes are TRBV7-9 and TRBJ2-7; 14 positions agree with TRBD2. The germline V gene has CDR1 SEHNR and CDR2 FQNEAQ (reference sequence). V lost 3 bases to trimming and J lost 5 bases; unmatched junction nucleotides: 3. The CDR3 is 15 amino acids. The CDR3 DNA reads TGTGCCAGCAGCTTCGGGGGACTAGCGGGAGACGAGCAGTACTTC. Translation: CASSFGGLAGDEQYF.

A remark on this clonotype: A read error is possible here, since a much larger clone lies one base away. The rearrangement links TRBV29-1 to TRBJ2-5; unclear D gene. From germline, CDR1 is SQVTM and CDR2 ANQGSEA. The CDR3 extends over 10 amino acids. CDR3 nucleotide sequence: TGCAGCGCTACGAAAGAGGCCCAGTACTTC. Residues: CSATKEAQYF.

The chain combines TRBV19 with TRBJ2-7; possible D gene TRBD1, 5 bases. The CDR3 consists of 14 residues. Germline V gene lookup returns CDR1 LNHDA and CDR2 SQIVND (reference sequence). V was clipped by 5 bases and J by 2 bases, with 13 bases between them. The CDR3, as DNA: TGTGCCAGTAGTGCCATTGACAGCACCTACGAGCAGTACTTC. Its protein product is CASSAIDSTYEQYF. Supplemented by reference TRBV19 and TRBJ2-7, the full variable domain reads DGGITQSPKYLFRKEGQNVTLSCEQNLNHDAMYWYRQDPGQGLRLIYYSQIVNDFQKGDIAEGYSVSREKKESFPLTVTSAQKNPTAFYLCASSAIDSTYEQYFGPGTRLTVT.

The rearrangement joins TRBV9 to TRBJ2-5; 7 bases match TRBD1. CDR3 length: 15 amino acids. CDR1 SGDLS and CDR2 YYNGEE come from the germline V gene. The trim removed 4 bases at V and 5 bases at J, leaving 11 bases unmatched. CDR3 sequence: CASSRRQGMGETQYF. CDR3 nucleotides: TGTGCCAGCAGCCGAAGACAGGGAATGGGGGAGACCCAGTACTTC. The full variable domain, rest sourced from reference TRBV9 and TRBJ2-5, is DSGVTQTPKHLITATGQRVTLRCSPRSGDLSVYWYQQSLDQGLQFLIQYYNGEERAKGNILERFSAQQFPDLHSELNLSSLELGDSALYFCASSRRQGMGETQYFGPGTRLLVL.

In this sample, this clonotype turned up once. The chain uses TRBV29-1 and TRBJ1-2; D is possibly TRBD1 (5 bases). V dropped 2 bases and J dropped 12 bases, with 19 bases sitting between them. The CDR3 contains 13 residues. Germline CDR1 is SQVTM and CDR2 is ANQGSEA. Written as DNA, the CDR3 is TGCAGCGTTGAACCGGCCGACAGCTCTGGAAACACCTTC. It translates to CSVEPADSSGNTF.

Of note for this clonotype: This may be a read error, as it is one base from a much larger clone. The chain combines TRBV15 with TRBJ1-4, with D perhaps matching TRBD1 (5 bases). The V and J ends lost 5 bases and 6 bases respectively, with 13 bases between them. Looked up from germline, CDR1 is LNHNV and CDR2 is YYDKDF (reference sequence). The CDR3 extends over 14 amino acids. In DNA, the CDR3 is TGTGCCACCAGCTCGGACAAGGGTTATGAAAAACTGTTTTTT. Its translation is CATSSDKGYEKLFF.

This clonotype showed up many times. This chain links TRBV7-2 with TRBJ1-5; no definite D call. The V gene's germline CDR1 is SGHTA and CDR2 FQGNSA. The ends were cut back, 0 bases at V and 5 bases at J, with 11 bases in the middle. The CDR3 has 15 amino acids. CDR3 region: CASSLAPDPHQPQHF. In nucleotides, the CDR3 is TGTGCCAGCAGCTTAGCACCGGATCCACATCAGCCCCAGCATTTT.

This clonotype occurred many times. The CDR3 nucleotides are TGTGCCAGCAGCGTAGGAGTAGGGAAGGTGGGCTACGAGCAGTACTTC. Translating it yields CASSVGVGKVGYEQYF. The chain is built from TRBV9 and TRBJ2-7; D is undetermined. CDR1 is SGDLS, CDR2 YYNGEE, per germline. CDR3 length: 16 amino acids. V was pared by 0 bases and J by 3 bases, with 16 bases between. The variable domain in full, completed from reference TRBV9 and TRBJ2-7, reads DSGVTQTPKHLITATGQRVTLRCSPRSGDLSVYWYQQSLDQGLQFLIQYYNGEERAKGNILERFSAQQFPDLHSELNLSSLELGDSALYFCASSVGVGKVGYEQYFGPGTRLTVT.

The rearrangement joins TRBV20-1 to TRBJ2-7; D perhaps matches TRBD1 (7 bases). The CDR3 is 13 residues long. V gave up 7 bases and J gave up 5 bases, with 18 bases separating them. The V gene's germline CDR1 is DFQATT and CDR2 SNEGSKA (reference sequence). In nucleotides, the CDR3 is TGCAGTGTTAAATGGGCAGGGGGGAACGAGCAGTACTTC. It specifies CSVKWAGGNEQYF.

The CDR3: CASSERGARGYTF. The CDR3 DNA reads TGTGCCAGCAGTGAAAGGGGGGCGCGTGGCTACACCTTC. The chain uses TRBV25-1 and TRBJ1-2; the D gene is possibly TRBD1 (6 bases). V was shortened by 2 bases and J by 7 bases, with 11 bases between the two germline ends. The CDR3 spans 13 residues. Germline V CDR1 and CDR2: MGHDK, SYGVNS.

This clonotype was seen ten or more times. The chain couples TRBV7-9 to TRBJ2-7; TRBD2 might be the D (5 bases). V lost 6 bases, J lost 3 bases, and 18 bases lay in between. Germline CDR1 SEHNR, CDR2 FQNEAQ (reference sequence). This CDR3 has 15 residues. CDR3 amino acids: CASSLWLGNRYEQYF. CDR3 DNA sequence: TGTGCCAGCAGTTTATGGCTCGGGAACCGCTACGAGCAGTACTTC.

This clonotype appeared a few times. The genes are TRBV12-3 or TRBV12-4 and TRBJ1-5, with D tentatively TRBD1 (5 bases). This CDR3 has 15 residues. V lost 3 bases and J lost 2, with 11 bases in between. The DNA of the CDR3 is TGTGCCAGCAGTTTGACAGATAGGGGCAATCAGCCCCAGCATTTT. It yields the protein CASSLTDRGNQPQHF.

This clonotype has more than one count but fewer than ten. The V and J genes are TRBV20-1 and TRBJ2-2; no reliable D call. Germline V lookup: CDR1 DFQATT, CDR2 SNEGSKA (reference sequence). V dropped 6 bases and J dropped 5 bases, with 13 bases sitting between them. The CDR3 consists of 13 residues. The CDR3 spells CSAGAGETGELFF. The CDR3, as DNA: TGCAGTGCCGGCGCTGGGGAAACCGGGGAGCTGTTTTTT.

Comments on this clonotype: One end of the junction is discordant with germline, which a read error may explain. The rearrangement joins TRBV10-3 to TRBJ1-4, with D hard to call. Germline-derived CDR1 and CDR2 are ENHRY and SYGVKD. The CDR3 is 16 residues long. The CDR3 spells CASSYFPAATNEKLFF. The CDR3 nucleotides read TGTGCCAGCAGTTACTTCCCCGCAGCAACTAATGAAAAACTGTTTTTT.

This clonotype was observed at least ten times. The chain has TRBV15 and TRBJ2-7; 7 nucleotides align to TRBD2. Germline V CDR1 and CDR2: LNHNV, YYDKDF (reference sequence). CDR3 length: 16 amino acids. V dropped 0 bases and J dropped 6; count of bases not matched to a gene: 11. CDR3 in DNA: TGTGCCACCAGCAGAGACCAACGACTAGCTGTCTTCGAGCAGTACTTC. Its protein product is CATSRDQRLAVFEQYF.

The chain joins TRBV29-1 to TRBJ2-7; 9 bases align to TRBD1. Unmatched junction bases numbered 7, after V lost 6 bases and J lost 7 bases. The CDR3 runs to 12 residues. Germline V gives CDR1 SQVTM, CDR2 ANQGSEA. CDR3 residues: CSVGQGRREQYF. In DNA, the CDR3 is TGCAGCGTGGGACAGGGTAGGAGGGAGCAGTACTTC.

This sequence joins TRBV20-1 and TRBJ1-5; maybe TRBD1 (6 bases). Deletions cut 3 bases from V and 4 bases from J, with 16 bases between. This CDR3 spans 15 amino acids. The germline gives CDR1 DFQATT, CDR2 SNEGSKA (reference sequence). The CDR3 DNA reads TGCAGTGCTAGTCTGACAGGAATGGGTAATCAGCCCCAGCATTTT. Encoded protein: CSASLTGMGNQPQHF.

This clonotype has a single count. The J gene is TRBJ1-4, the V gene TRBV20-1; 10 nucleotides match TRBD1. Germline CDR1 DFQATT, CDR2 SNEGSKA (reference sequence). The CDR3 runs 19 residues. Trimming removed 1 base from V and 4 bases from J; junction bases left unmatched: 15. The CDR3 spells CSARASPGQGFNGNEKLFF. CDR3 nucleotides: TGCAGTGCTAGAGCATCACCGGGACAGGGGTTTAATGGTAATGAAAAACTGTTTTTT.

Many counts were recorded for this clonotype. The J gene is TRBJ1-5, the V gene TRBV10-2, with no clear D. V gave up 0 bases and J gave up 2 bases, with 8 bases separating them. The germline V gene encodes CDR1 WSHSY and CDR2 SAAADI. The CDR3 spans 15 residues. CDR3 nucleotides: TGCGCCAGCAGTGAGTCGGCAAGGGGCAATCAGCCCCAGCATTTT. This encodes CASSESARGNQPQHF.